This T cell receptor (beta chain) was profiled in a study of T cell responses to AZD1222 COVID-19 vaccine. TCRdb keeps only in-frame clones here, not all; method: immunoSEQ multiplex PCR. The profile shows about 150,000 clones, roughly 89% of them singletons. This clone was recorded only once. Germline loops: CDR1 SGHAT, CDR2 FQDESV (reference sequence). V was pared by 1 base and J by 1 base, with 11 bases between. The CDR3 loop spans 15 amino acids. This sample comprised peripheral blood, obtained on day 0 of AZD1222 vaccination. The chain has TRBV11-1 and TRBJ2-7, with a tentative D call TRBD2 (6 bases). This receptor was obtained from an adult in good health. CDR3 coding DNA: TGTGCCAGCAGCTTAGACCGGGGAGGTTCCTACGAGCAGTACTTC. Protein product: CASSLDRGGSYEQYF.